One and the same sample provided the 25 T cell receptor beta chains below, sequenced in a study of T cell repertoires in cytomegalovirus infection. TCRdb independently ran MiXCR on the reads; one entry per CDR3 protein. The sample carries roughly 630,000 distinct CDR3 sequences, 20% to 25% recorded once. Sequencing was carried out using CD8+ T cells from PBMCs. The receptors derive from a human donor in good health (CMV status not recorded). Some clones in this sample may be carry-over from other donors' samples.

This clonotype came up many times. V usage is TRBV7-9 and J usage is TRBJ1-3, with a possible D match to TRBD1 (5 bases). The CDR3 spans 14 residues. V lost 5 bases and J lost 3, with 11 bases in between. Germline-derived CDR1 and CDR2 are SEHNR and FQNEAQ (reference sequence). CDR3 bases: TGTGCCAGCAGCGGGGGACCGTTTGGAAACACCATATATTTT. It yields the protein CASSGGPFGNTIYF.

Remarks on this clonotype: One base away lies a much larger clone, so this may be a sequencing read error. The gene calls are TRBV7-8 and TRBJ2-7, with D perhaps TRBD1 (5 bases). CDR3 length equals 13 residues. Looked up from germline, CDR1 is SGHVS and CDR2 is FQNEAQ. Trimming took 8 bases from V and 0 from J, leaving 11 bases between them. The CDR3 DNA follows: TGTGCCAGCCGTAGCAGGGACTCCTACGAGCAGTACTTC. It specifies CASRSRDSYEQYF.

CDR3 loop: CASSYSARGGTDTQYF. DNA for the CDR3: TGTGCCAGCAGTTACTCGGCGCGGGGGGGAACAGATACGCAGTATTTT. This chain connects TRBV6-5 to TRBJ2-3; TRBD2 aligns across 9 bases. This CDR3 spans 16 amino acids. The V segment lost 0 bases and the J segment 3 bases; nucleotides outside the gene matches: 4. Germline lookup yields CDR1 MNHEY and CDR2 SVGAGI.

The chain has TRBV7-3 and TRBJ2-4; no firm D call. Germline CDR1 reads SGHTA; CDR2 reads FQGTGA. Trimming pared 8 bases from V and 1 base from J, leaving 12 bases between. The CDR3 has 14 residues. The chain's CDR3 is CASGSRTAKNIQYF. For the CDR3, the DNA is TGTGCCAGCGGATCGAGGACGGCCAAAAACATTCAGTACTTC.

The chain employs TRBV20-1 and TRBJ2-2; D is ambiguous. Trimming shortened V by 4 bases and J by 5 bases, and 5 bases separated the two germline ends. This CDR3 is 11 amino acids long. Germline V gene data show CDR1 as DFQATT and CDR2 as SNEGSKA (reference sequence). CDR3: CSAKGTGELFF. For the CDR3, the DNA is TGCAGTGCTAAAGGGACCGGGGAGCTGTTTTTT.

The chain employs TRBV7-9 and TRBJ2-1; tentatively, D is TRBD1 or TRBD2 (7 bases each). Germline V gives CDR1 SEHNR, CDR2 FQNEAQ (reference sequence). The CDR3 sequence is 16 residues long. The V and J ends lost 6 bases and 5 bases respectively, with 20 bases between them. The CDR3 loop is CASSPSRGGSNNEQFF. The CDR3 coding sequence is TGTGCCAGCAGTCCTTCCAGGGGGGGGTCGAACAATGAGCAGTTCTTC.

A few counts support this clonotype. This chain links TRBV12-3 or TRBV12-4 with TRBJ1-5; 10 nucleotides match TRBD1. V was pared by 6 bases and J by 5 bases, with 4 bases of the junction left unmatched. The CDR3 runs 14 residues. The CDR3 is CASRSGTGDQPQHF. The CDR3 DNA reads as TGTGCCAGCAGGTCCGGGACAGGGGATCAGCCCCAGCATTTT.

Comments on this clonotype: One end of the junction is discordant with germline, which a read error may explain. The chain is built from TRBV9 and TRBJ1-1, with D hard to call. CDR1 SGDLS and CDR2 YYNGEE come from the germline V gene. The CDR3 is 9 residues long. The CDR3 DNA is TGTGCCAGCAGCGTCCCCGTGAACTTT. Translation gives CASSVPVNF.

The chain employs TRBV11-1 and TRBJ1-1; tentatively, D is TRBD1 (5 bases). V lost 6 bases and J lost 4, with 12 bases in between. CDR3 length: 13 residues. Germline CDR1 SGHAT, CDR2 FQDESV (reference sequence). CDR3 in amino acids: CASSGGVLTEAFF. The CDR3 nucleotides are TGTGCCAGCAGTGGGGGGGTCCTCACTGAAGCTTTCTTT.

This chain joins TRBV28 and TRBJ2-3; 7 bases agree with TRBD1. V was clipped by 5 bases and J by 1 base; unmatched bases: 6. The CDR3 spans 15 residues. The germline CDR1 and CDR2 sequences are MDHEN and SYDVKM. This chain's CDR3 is CASSGGQSRTDTQYF. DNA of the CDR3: TGTGCCAGCAGTGGGGGACAGAGCCGCACAGATACGCAGTATTTT.

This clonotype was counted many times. In DNA form, the CDR3 reads TGTGCCAGCCCCGACCGAGACAGGGCCTTAAAGCCCGGCACCGGGGAGCTGTTTTTT. Translating gives CASPDRDRALKPGTGELFF. V and J are TRBV7-9 and TRBJ2-2, with 7 bases that match TRBD1. CDR3 length: 19 residues. Per germline, CDR1 SEHNR and CDR2 FQNEAQ (reference sequence). The V and J ends lost 8 bases and 4 bases, in that order; junction bases with no gene match: 22.

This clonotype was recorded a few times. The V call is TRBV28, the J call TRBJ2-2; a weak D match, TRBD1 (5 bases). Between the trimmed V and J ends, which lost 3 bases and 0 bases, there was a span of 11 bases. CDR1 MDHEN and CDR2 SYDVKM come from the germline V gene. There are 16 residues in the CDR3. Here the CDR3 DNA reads TGTGCCAGCAGTTTCTACAGGAAAGCGAACACCGGGGAGCTGTTTTTT. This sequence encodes CASSFYRKANTGELFF.

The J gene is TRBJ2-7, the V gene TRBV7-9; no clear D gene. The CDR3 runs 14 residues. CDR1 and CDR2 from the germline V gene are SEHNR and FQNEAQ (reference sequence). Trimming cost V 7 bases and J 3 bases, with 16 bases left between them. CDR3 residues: CASNTDADLYEQYF. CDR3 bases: TGTGCCAGCAACACAGACGCAGATCTCTACGAGCAGTACTTC.

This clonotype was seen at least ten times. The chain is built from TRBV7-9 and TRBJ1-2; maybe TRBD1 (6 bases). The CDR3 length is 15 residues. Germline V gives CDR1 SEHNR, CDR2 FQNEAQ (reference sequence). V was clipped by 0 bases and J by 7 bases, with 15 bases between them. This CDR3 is CASSLAYRDPGGYTF. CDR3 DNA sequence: TGTGCCAGCAGCTTAGCTTACAGGGACCCTGGTGGCTACACCTTC.

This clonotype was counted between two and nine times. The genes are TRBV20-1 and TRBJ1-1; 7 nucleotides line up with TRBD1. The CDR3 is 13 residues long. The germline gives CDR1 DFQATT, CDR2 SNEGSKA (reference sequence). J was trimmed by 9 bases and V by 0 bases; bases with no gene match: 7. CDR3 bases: TGCAGTGCTAGAGATACCGGGACAGAGAAAGCTTTCTTT. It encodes CSARDTGTEKAFF.

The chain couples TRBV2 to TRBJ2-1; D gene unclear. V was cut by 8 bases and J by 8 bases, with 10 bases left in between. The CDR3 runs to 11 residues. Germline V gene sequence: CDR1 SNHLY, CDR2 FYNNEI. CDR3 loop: CASDKAHEQFF. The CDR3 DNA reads TGTGCCAGCGATAAAGCCCATGAGCAGTTCTTC.

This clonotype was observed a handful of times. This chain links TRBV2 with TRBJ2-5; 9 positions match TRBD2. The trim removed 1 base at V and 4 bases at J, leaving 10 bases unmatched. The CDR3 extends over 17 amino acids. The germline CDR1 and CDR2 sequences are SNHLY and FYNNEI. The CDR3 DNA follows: TGTGCCAGCAGTGAAGGGAGCGGGGGGTCCTCCAGAGAGACCCAGTACTTC. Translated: CASSEGSGGSSRETQYF.

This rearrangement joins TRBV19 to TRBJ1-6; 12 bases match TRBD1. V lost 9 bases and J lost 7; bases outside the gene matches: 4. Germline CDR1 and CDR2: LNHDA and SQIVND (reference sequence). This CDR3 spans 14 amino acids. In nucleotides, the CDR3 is TGTGCCAGCCTAGGGACAGGGGGCAATTCACCCCTCCACTTT. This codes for CASLGTGGNSPLHF.

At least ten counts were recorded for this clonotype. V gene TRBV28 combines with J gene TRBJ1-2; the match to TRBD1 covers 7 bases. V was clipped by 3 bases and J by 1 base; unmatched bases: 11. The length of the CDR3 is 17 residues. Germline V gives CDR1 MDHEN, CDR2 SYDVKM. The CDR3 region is CASSLSDRTRINYGYTF. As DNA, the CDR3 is TGTGCCAGCAGTTTGTCGGACAGGACTAGAATTAACTATGGCTACACCTTC.

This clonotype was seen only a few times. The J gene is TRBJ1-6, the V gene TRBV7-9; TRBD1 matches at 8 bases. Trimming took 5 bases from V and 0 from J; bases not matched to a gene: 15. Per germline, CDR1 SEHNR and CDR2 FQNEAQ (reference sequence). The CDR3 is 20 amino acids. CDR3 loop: CASSTDRDRSLDSYNSPLHF. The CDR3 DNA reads TGTGCCAGCAGCACAGACCGGGACAGGTCTTTAGACTCCTATAATTCACCCCTCCACTTT.

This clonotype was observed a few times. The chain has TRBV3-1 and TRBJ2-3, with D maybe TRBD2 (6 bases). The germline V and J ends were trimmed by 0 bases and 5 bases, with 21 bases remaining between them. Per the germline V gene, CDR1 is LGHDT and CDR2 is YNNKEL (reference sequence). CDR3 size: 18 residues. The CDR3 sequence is CASSQDGSAGPRRDTQYF. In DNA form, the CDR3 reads TGTGCCAGCAGCCAAGATGGTTCCGCGGGGCCGAGGAGAGATACGCAGTATTTT.

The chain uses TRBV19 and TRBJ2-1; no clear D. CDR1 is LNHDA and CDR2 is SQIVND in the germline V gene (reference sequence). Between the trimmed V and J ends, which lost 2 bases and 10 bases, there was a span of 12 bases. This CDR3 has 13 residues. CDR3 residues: CASSIRAFEEQFF. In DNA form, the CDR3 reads TGTGCCAGTAGTATACGGGCGTTTGAGGAGCAGTTCTTC.

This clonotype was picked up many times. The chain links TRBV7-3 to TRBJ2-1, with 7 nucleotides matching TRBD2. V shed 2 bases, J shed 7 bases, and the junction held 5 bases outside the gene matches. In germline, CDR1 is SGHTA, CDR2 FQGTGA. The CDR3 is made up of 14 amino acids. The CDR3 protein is CASSLAGDRNEQFF. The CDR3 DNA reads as TGTGCCAGCAGCTTAGCGGGGGATAGGAATGAGCAGTTCTTC.

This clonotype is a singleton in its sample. The DNA for the CDR3 is TGTGCCAGCAGCGTACAACAGGGAGGGTTCACAGATACGCAGTATTTT. It is translated as CASSVQQGGFTDTQYF. V is TRBV9 and J is TRBJ2-3, with D possibly TRBD2 on 7 matching bases. V was pared by 1 base and J by 2 bases, with 14 bases between. This CDR3 has 16 residues. Germline-derived CDR1 and CDR2 are SGDLS and YYNGEE.

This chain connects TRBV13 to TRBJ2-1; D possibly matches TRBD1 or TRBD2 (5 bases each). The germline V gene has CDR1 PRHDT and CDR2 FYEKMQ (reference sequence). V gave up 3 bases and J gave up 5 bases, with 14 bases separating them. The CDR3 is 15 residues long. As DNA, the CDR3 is TGTGCCAGCAGCTTTCCGGGACGGATTCACAATGAGCAGTTCTTC. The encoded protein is CASSFPGRIHNEQFF.